This is a list of T cell receptor beta chains from one sample in a study of response to subunit inactivated influenza vaccine. TCRdb processed the RT-PCR reads anew with MiXCR; each CDR3 protein has one entry. Among 550,000 to 600,000 distinct CDR3 sequences, 12% were seen once, and the ten largest hold roughly 10%. The source was PBMCs from blood, collected on the day of vaccination. These receptors were taken from a man in his forties or fifties who received an inactivated influenza vaccine. Both conserved end residues are part of each CDR3. Size is stated for part of the rows, as once, few or many counts, or as a class when the clone is expanded.

CASSLALIGGGSYEQYF	TRBJ2-7	many	TRBV7-2	17
CATKTGVNTEAFF	TRBJ1-1	-	TRBV30	13
CASADTDRRAGEQFF	TRBJ2-1	few	TRBV27	15
CASSEALTHRAQPQHF	TRBJ1-5	-	TRBV6-1	16
CASSHDRGDQPQHF	TRBJ1-5	-	TRBV4-2	14
CASSLGQKAGRDIDTQYF	TRBJ2-3	-	TRBV11-1	18
CASSDGHGITYEQYF	TRBJ2-7	few	TRBV28	15
CASSSGLAGDVQETQYF	TRBJ2-5	many	TRBV5-1	17
CASSRAGGTQETQYF	TRBJ2-5	many	TRBV6-1	15
CASSYATNTGELFF	TRBJ2-2	many	TRBV5-5	14
CASSERAEPLPQYF	TRBJ2-5	many	TRBV12-3/TRBV12-4	14
CASTQVSNSPLHF	TRBJ1-6	few	TRBV2	13
CASSGGNHLNTEAFF	TRBJ1-1	-	TRBV6-1	15
CAILRDRGRSFTGELFF	TRBJ2-2	-	TRBV10-3	17
CASSYMAGNDGYTF	TRBJ1-2	-	TRBV6-2/TRBV6-3	14
CASSRGGSYNEQFF	TRBJ2-1	many	TRBV12-3/TRBV12-4	14
CASRVGPQSSYNEQFF	TRBJ2-1	many	TRBV5-8	16
CSARDLAAYEQYF	TRBJ2-7	many	TRBV20-1	13
CASSLNPPQTGVQETQYF	TRBJ2-5	-	TRBV7-3	18
CASRTSGNEQFF	TRBJ2-1	few	TRBV28	12
CASSEAHRRNQPQHF	TRBJ1-5	-	TRBV6-1	15
CASSLVGTYTDTQYF	TRBJ2-3	few	TRBV7-2	15
CASRRDRGSPYYGYTF	TRBJ1-2	-	TRBV6-1	16
CASSFGHNTDTQYF	TRBJ2-3	-	TRBV12-3/TRBV12-4	14
CATRGTGFTGELFF	TRBJ2-2	-	TRBV24-1	14
CASSYTPGQLPISEQYF	TRBJ2-7	many	TRBV6-2/TRBV6-3	17
CASSQEWQGEETQYF	TRBJ2-5	-	TRBV4-3	15
CASSSDSVNSPLHF	TRBJ1-6	few	TRBV12-3/TRBV12-4	14
CSVGGYAKNIQYF	TRBJ2-4	-	TRBV29-1	13
CASSYSSGGRNQPQHF	TRBJ1-5	few	TRBV6-5	16
CASSPSRGGHEQFF	TRBJ2-1	many	TRBV12-3/TRBV12-4	14
CASSLVIGLAGPETQYF	TRBJ2-5	-	TRBV7-8	17
CASSDSEVTTFIAWVYEQYF	TRBJ2-7	many	TRBV6-4	20
CASSYTSGREAQETQYF	TRBJ2-5	few	TRBV5-1	17
CASSVDGDQYSYNEQFF	TRBJ2-1	many	TRBV9	17
CATSDLGGGGESGELFF	TRBJ2-2	many	TRBV24-1	17
CASSQDLTPPIEQFF	TRBJ2-1	-	TRBV4-3	15
CSATGHGGTDTQYF	TRBJ2-3	few	TRBV20-1	14
CASSDFGTGTDTQYF	TRBJ2-3	few	TRBV10-2	15
CASSLATGVNTEAFF	TRBJ1-1	many	TRBV13	15
CASSPAGTSYGEQYF	TRBJ2-7	many	TRBV7-2	15
CASSLALSAGELFF	TRBJ2-2	few	TRBV5-1	14
CASSLVGRVIYNEQFF	TRBJ2-1	-	TRBV5-1	16
CASSPLQDRAHNEQFF	TRBJ2-1	-	TRBV27	16
CASSVAAGGGELFF	TRBJ2-2	-	TRBV9	14
CASSPGLAITDTQYF	TRBJ2-3	-	TRBV27	15
CASIGRARGAKNIQYF	TRBJ2-4	-	TRBV6-1	16
CASSAKSGELFF	TRBJ2-2	-	TRBV7-2	12
CSVETGAETQYF	TRBJ2-5	-	TRBV29-1	12
CASRGTSRGNIQYF	TRBJ2-4	-	TRBV10-2	14
CATSEPGDTEAFF	TRBJ1-1	many	TRBV24-1	13
CASSRQTGELFF	TRBJ2-2	few	TRBV25-1	12
CASSQGKGFNTGELFF	TRBJ2-2	many	TRBV4-3	16
CASSLVSGQVYNQPQHF	TRBJ1-5	-	TRBV7-8	17
CASSLMSSGDTQYF	TRBJ2-3	few	TRBV7-3	14
CASSRGSTGELFF	TRBJ2-2	-	TRBV28	13
CASIPGGGRSEQFF	TRBJ2-1	-	TRBV6-2/TRBV6-3	14
CASSQELAGDTQYF	TRBJ2-3	-	TRBV3-1	14
CASSPGGSPETQYF	TRBJ2-5	-	TRBV13	14